This is a list of T cell receptor beta chains from one sample in a study of blood T cell repertoires in COVID-19. Sequencing was performed with immunoSEQ multiplex PCR; in TCRdb, only in-frame clones are kept and a portion is missing. The table shows some 520,000 clones, with 89% occurring only once. Sequenced: peripheral blood. The receptors originated from a young man with COVID-19, enrolled during active disease. Each CDR3 is given with its conserved first and last residue. D genes are given only for firm matches. Expanded clones get a size class; other rows say once, few or many, or leave the size out.

clone size: -; D gene: TRBD1; J gene: TRBJ1-1; V gene: TRBV4-1; CDR3 protein: CASSLTGGMNTEAFF; CDR3 DNA: TGCGCCAGCAGCCTAACAGGGGGCATGAACACTGAAGCTTTCTTT
clone size: once; D gene: -; J gene: TRBJ1-1; V gene: TRBV5-1; CDR3 protein: CASSLEQGGTEAFF; CDR3 DNA: TGCGCCAGCAGCTTGGAGCAGGGAGGGACTGAAGCTTTCTTT
clone size: few; D gene: -; J gene: TRBJ2-7; V gene: TRBV5-5; CDR3 protein: CASSLWRDRGSEQYF; CDR3 DNA: TGTGCCAGCAGCTTGTGGAGGGATCGGGGATCCGAGCAGTACTTC
clone size: -; D gene: TRBD2; J gene: TRBJ2-1; V gene: TRBV6-5; CDR3 protein: CASSSTSGIYNEQFF; CDR3 DNA: TGTGCCAGCAGTTCTACTAGCGGGATTTACAATGAGCAGTTCTTC
clone size: -; D gene: -; J gene: TRBJ1-1; V gene: TRBV2; CDR3 protein: CATSELRNTEAFF; CDR3 DNA: TGTGCCACGTCGGAGCTCCGGAACACTGAAGCTTTCTTT
clone size: -; D gene: TRBD1; J gene: TRBJ1-2; V gene: TRBV5-1; CDR3 protein: CASSPRTGGDYGYTF; CDR3 DNA: TGCGCCAGCAGCCCTCGGACAGGGGGGGACTATGGCTACACCTTC
clone size: few; D gene: -; J gene: TRBJ1-4; V gene: TRBV14; CDR3 protein: CASSQSGLTNEKLFF; CDR3 DNA: TGTGCCAGCAGCCAATCAGGGTTAACTAATGAAAAACTGTTTTTT
clone size: -; D gene: TRBD1; J gene: TRBJ2-1; V gene: TRBV6-5; CDR3 protein: CASTGGNEQFF; CDR3 DNA: TGTGCCAGCACAGGGGGCAATGAGCAGTTCTTC
clone size: -; D gene: TRBD1; J gene: TRBJ1-3; V gene: TRBV18; CDR3 protein: CASSPTAGDSSGNTIYF; CDR3 DNA: TGTGCCAGCTCACCTACAGCCGGGGACAGCTCTGGAAACACCATATATTTT
clone size: -; D gene: -; J gene: TRBJ2-5; V gene: TRBV2; CDR3 protein: CASSAPNFATQYF; CDR3 DNA: TGTGCCAGCAGTGCGCCAAACTTCGCGACCCAGTACTTC
clone size: -; D gene: TRBD1; J gene: TRBJ1-5; V gene: TRBV6-1; CDR3 protein: CASSEALGQLNQPQHF; CDR3 DNA: TGTGCCAGCAGTGAGGCTTTGGGACAGCTCAATCAGCCCCAGCATTTT
clone size: -; D gene: -; J gene: TRBJ1-3; V gene: TRBV19; CDR3 protein: CASSERHFSGNTIYF; CDR3 DNA: TGTGCCAGTAGTGAGAGACATTTCTCTGGAAACACCATATATTTT
clone size: -; D gene: TRBD2; J gene: TRBJ2-2; V gene: TRBV11-3; CDR3 protein: CASSLDLGILARSNTGELFF; CDR3 DNA: TGTGCCAGCAGCTTAGATTTGGGGATACTAGCGAGATCAAACACCGGGGAGCTGTTTTTT
clone size: -; D gene: TRBD2; J gene: TRBJ2-3; V gene: TRBV11-2; CDR3 protein: CASPHSGITDTQYF; CDR3 DNA: TGTGCCAGCCCACACAGCGGGATCACAGATACGCAGTATTTT
clone size: once; D gene: -; J gene: TRBJ2-7; V gene: TRBV29-1; CDR3 protein: CSVELQNEQYF; CDR3 DNA: TGCAGCGTTGAACTGCAGAACGAGCAGTACTTC
clone size: -; D gene: TRBD1; J gene: TRBJ1-3; V gene: TRBV18; CDR3 protein: CASSPERTGVAGNTIYF; CDR3 DNA: TGTGCCAGCTCACCTGAACGGACAGGGGTTGCTGGAAACACCATATATTTT
clone size: -; D gene: TRBD2; J gene: TRBJ2-1; V gene: TRBV7-6; CDR3 protein: CASSLGTTSGYNEQFF; CDR3 DNA: TGTGCCAGCAGCTTAGGTACAACTAGCGGCTACAATGAGCAGTTCTTC
clone size: once; D gene: TRBD2; J gene: TRBJ2-1; V gene: TRBV7-3; CDR3 protein: CASSFLAGDNEQFF; CDR3 DNA: TGTGCCAGCAGCTTCTTAGCGGGAGACAATGAGCAGTTCTTC
clone size: -; D gene: -; J gene: TRBJ2-1; V gene: TRBV28; CDR3 protein: CASSLTPGNNEQFF; CDR3 DNA: TGTGCCAGCAGTTTAACCCCAGGGAACAATGAGCAGTTCTTC
clone size: once; D gene: TRBD1; J gene: TRBJ1-3; V gene: TRBV25-1; CDR3 protein: CASSGSTGVSGNTIYF; CDR3 DNA: TGTGCCAGCAGTGGAAGTACAGGGGTGTCAGGAAACACCATATATTTT
clone size: once; D gene: TRBD1; J gene: TRBJ1-6; V gene: TRBV7-3; CDR3 protein: CASSLTGGQGASPLHF; CDR3 DNA: TGTGCCAGCAGCTTAACGGGAGGACAGGGGGCCTCACCCCTCCACTTT
clone size: -; D gene: TRBD1; J gene: TRBJ2-7; V gene: TRBV5-4; CDR3 protein: CASSLGDRGRDEQYF; CDR3 DNA: TGTGCCAGCAGCTTGGGGGACAGGGGGCGCGACGAGCAGTACTTC
clone size: -; D gene: -; J gene: TRBJ1-4; V gene: TRBV6-5; CDR3 protein: CASAWRENEKLFF; CDR3 DNA: TGTGCCAGCGCCTGGAGAGAAAATGAAAAACTGTTTTTT
clone size: -; D gene: -; J gene: TRBJ1-1; V gene: TRBV12-3/TRBV12-4; CDR3 protein: CASSPTGSTEAFF; CDR3 DNA: TGTGCCAGCAGTCCCACAGGGTCCACTGAAGCTTTCTTT
clone size: -; D gene: TRBD2; J gene: TRBJ2-5; V gene: TRBV11-3; CDR3 protein: CASSLVVAGAETQYF; CDR3 DNA: TGTGCCAGCAGCTTAGTGGTGGCGGGAGCAGAGACCCAGTACTTC
clone size: once; D gene: TRBD1; J gene: TRBJ2-3; V gene: TRBV30; CDR3 protein: CAWSPTGADTQYF; CDR3 DNA: TGTGCCTGGAGTCCGACAGGGGCAGATACGCAGTATTTT
clone size: -; D gene: TRBD1; J gene: TRBJ2-4; V gene: TRBV3-1/TRBV3-2; CDR3 protein: CASSQGRTGENIQYF; CDR3 DNA: TGTGCCAGCAGCCAGGGAAGGACAGGGGAGAACATTCAGTACTTC
clone size: -; D gene: TRBD1; J gene: TRBJ2-7; V gene: TRBV9; CDR3 protein: CASSVGDRVSYEQYF; CDR3 DNA: TGTGCCAGCAGCGTAGGAGACAGGGTTAGCTACGAGCAGTACTTC
clone size: once; D gene: TRBD2; J gene: TRBJ2-1; V gene: TRBV6-5; CDR3 protein: CASSSLAGVYNEQFF; CDR3 DNA: TGTGCCAGCAGTTCTCTAGCGGGGGTATACAATGAGCAGTTCTTC
clone size: -; D gene: -; J gene: TRBJ1-5; V gene: TRBV12-3/TRBV12-4; CDR3 protein: CASGLRSNQPQHF; CDR3 DNA: TGTGCCAGCGGACTGCGAAGCAATCAGCCCCAGCATTTT
clone size: -; D gene: -; J gene: TRBJ2-7; V gene: TRBV11-2; CDR3 protein: CASSLERRYEQYF; CDR3 DNA: TGTGCCAGCAGCTTAGAGAGGCGCTACGAGCAGTACTTC
clone size: -; D gene: -; J gene: TRBJ2-1; V gene: TRBV5-8; CDR3 protein: CASSLSRLPHNEQFF; CDR3 DNA: TGTGCCAGCAGCTTGAGCAGGCTACCCCACAATGAGCAGTTCTTC
clone size: once; D gene: TRBD1; J gene: TRBJ1-6; V gene: TRBV27; CDR3 protein: CASKTGSHSPLHF; CDR3 DNA: TGTGCCAGCAAGACAGGGAGTCATTCACCCCTCCACTTT
clone size: -; D gene: TRBD1; J gene: TRBJ2-2; V gene: TRBV7-9; CDR3 protein: CASSFTQGAGTGELFF; CDR3 DNA: TGTGCCAGCAGCTTTACCCAGGGGGCTGGGACCGGGGAGCTGTTTTTT
clone size: few; D gene: TRBD1; J gene: TRBJ2-7; V gene: TRBV3-1/TRBV3-2; CDR3 protein: CASSFGLQGLDEQYF; CDR3 DNA: TGTGCCAGCAGCTTCGGCCTACAGGGGTTGGACGAGCAGTACTTC
clone size: few; D gene: -; J gene: TRBJ2-7; V gene: TRBV3-1/TRBV3-2; CDR3 protein: CASSQAYEQYF; CDR3 DNA: TGTGCCAGCAGCCAAGCGTACGAGCAGTACTTC
clone size: -; D gene: TRBD1; J gene: TRBJ2-5; V gene: TRBV25-1; CDR3 protein: CASKDRGETQYF; CDR3 DNA: TGTGCCAGCAAGGACAGGGGTGAGACCCAGTACTTC
clone size: -; D gene: TRBD1; J gene: TRBJ1-1; V gene: TRBV29-1; CDR3 protein: CSVRHRGENTEAFF; CDR3 DNA: TGCAGCGTCCGACACAGGGGAGAGAACACTGAAGCTTTCTTT
clone size: -; D gene: TRBD2; J gene: TRBJ2-3; V gene: TRBV5-4; CDR3 protein: CASSLRLAGPTDTQYF; CDR3 DNA: TGTGCCAGCAGCTTGAGACTAGCGGGGCCCACAGATACGCAGTATTTT
clone size: -; D gene: TRBD2; J gene: TRBJ2-2; V gene: TRBV19; CDR3 protein: CASSSTSVAGELFF; CDR3 DNA: TGTGCCAGTAGTTCGACTAGCGTAGCCGGGGAGCTGTTTTTT
clone size: few; D gene: -; J gene: TRBJ2-3; V gene: TRBV5-5; CDR3 protein: CASSRRADTQYF; CDR3 DNA: TGTGCCAGCAGCCGCAGGGCAGATACGCAGTATTTT
clone size: -; D gene: TRBD1; J gene: TRBJ2-7; V gene: TRBV5-5; CDR3 protein: CASSPGTASSEQYF; CDR3 DNA: TGTGCCAGCAGCCCCGGGACAGCCTCCTCCGAGCAGTACTTC
clone size: -; D gene: -; J gene: TRBJ1-1; V gene: TRBV12-3/TRBV12-4; CDR3 protein: CASSFTGDEAFF; CDR3 DNA: TGTGCCAGCAGTTTCACGGGGGATGAAGCTTTCTTT